This TCR beta chain was identified in a study of T cell changes during pregnancy in multiple sclerosis. Measured with immunoSEQ multiplex PCR; TCRdb has only the in-frame clones, and not every one. The sample records about 110,000 clones, roughly 92% being singletons. The CDR3 consists of 13 residues. J lost 5 bases, V lost 6 bases, and 3 bases had no gene match. The germline gives CDR1 KGHSH, CDR2 LQKENI. The source material was peripheral blood, sampled after pregnancy. This receptor was taken from a female donor with multiple sclerosis, enrolled in a pregnancy study. The V and J genes are TRBV18 and TRBJ2-7; 11 nucleotides line up with TRBD1. CDR3 protein: CASSGQGANEQYF. CDR3 nucleotide sequence: TGTGCCAGCTCTGGACAGGGGGCGAACGAGCAGTACTTC.